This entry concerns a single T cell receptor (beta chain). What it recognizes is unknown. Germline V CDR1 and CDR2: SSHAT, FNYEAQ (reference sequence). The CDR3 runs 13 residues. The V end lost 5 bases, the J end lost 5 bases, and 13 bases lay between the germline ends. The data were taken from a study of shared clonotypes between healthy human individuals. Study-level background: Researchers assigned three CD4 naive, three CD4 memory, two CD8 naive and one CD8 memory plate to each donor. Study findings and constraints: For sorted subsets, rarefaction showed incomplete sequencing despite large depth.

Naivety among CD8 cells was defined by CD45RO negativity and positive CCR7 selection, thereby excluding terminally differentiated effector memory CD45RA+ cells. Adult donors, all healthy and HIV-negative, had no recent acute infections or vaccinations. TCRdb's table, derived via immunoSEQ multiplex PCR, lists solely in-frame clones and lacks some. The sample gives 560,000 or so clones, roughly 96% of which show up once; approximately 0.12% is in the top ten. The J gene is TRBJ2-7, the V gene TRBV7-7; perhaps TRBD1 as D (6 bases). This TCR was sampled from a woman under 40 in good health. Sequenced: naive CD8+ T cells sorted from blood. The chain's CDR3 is CASSPGRGHEQYF. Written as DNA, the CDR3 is TGTGCCAGCAGCCCCGGCAGGGGCCACGAGCAGTACTTC.